The T cell receptor (beta chain) under discussion was sequenced for a study of CD8+ T cells in alopecia areata. Overall study results and limits: Scalp data also include sequences from resident alphabeta T cells of normal skin. Relative to mice, TCR sharing across patients was less clear, a difference possibly HLA-related.

Once RNA had been extracted, it was reverse transcribed into cDNA to act as the sequencing template. The protocol was immunoSEQ multiplex PCR, while the TCRdb copy is restricted to in-frame clones and leaves out a portion. This sample has more than 85,000 clones, with less than 50% found just once. The germline CDR1 and CDR2 sequences are GTSNPN and SVGIG (reference sequence). The CDR3 totals 17 residues. V was shortened by 0 bases and J by 0 bases, with 12 bases between the two germline ends. This clone was recorded a few times. Its antigen is still unknown. The J gene is TRBJ2-6, the V gene TRBV30; TRBD1 is a possible D gene (6 bases). The sequence derives from a human donor with alopecia areata. What was sequenced was CD4+ T cells sorted from blood. DNA of the CDR3: TGTGCCTGGAGTGTACCCAGGGGTGGCTCTGGGGCCAACGTCCTGACTTTC. Translating gives CAWSVPRGGSGANVLTF.